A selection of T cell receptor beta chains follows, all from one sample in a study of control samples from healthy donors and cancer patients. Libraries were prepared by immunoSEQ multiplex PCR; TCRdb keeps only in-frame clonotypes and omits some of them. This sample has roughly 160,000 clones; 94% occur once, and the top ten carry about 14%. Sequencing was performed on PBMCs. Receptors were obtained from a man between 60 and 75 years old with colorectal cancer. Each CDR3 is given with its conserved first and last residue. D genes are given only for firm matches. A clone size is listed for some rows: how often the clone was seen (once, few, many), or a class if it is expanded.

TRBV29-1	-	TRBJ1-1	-	TGCAGCGTTGACCGGGGGGCCACTGAAGCTTTCTTT	CSVDRGATEAFF
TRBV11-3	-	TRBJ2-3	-	TGTGCCAGCAGCTTAGGGGGGAGCACAGATACGCAGTATTTT	CASSLGGSTDTQYF
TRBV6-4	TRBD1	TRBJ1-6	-	TGTGCCAGCAGTGAAGACAGGGTTAATTCACCCCTCCACTTT	CASSEDRVNSPLHF
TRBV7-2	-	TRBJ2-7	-	TGTGCCAGCAGCCCTCAGGCTAGCTCCTACGAGCAGTACTTC	CASSPQASSYEQYF
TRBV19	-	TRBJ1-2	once	TGTGCCAGTAGTAGGGCAGCAGTGGATCCTAACTATGGCTACACCTTC	CASSRAAVDPNYGYTF
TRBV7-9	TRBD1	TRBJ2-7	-	TGTGCCAGCAGCTTAGTACAGGGGATAAGCTCCTACGAGCAGTACTTC	CASSLVQGISSYEQYF
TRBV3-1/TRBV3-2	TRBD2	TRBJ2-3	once	TGTGCCAGCAGCCAACAAGCGGGGGGTACAGATACGCAGTATTTT	CASSQQAGGTDTQYF
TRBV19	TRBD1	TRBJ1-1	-	TGTGCCAGTAGTGCCGGGACAGGGGGCAAGCTTGAAGCTTTCTTT	CASSAGTGGKLEAFF
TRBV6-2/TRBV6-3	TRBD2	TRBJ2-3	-	TGTGCCAGCAGTTTGGGACTAGCTTGGGATACGCAGTATTTT	CASSLGLAWDTQYF
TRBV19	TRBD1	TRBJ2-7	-	TGTGCCAGTAGGCGCGGGACAGGGGACGAGCAGTACTTC	CASRRGTGDEQYF
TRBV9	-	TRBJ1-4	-	TGTGCCAGCAGCGTAGCAGGACACAATAATGAAAAACTGTTTTTT	CASSVAGHNNEKLFF
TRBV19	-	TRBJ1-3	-	TGTGCCAGTAGTTTTCCTTTCTCTGGAAACACCATATATTTT	CASSFPFSGNTIYF
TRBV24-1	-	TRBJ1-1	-	TGTGCCACCAGTGACCCCGTCGACAGGGAAGCTTTCTTT	CATSDPVDREAFF
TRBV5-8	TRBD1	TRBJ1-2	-	TGTGCCAGCAGTGTCCAGGGGGCTAAGTGGTATGGCTACACCTTC	CASSVQGAKWYGYTF
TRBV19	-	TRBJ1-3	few	TGTGCCAGTAGTTGGAGCTCTGGAAACACCATATATTTT	CASSWSSGNTIYF
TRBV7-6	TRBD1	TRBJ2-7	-	TGTGCCAGCAGCTTGGGACAGGGGAGCTCCTACGAGCAGTACTTC	CASSLGQGSSYEQYF
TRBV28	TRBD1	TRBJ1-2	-	TGTGCCAGCAGTTCGCCCGACAGGGCCTATGGCTACACCTTC	CASSSPDRAYGYTF